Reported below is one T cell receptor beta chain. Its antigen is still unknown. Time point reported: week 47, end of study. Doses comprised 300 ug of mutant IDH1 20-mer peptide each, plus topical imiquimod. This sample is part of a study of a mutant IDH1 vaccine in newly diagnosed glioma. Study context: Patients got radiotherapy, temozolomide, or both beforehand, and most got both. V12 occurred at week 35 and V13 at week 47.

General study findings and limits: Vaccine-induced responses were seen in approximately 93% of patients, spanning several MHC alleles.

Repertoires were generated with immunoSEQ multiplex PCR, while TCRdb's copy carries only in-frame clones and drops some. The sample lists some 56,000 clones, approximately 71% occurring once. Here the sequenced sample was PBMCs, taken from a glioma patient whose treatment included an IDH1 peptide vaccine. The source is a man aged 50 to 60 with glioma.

CDR3 DNA: TGTGCCAGCAGCTTAGGGGGGGGTCTCACTGAAGCTTTCTTT. Translated, it gives CASSLGGGLTEAFF. V is TRBV7-9 and J is TRBJ1-1; D possibly corresponds to TRBD1 (5 bases). CDR3 length: 14 residues. The germline V gene encodes CDR1 SEHNR and CDR2 FQNEAQ (reference sequence). Trimming left V 1 base short and J 4 bases short, with 10 bases between.